The 16 T cell receptor beta chains below were found in one sample sequenced in a study of cytomegalovirus exposure and HLA in healthy donors. The study ran its PCR with 60 Vbeta and 13 Jbeta primers. Clones were sequenced by immunoSEQ multiplex PCR, and TCRdb holds only the in-frame ones, with some missing. Of 43,000 or so clones listed, around two thirds are singletons. The sample consisted of PBMCs. The receptors were gathered from a human donor in good health.

There are a few counts of this clone. The rearrangement links TRBV5-1 to TRBJ2-2; 7 bases are a match to TRBD1. The CDR3 is 15 residues long. Germline V lookup: CDR1 SGHRS, CDR2 YFSETQ. The J segment lost 2 bases and the V segment lost 2 bases, leaving 3 bases of the junction unmatched. For the CDR3, the DNA is TGCGCCAGCAGCTTCCAGGGGGTAAACACCGGGGAGCTGTTTTTT. Its protein product is CASSFQGVNTGELFF.

The chain has TRBV5-1 and TRBJ1-2, with D possibly TRBD1 on 5 matching bases. Germline-derived CDR1 and CDR2 are SGHRS and YFSETQ. Deletions cut 0 bases from V and 4 bases from J, with 13 bases between. The CDR3 loop spans 15 amino acids. The CDR3 DNA reads TGCGCCAGCAGCTTGGAGGGCAGGGAGGGCTATGGCTACACCTTC. Residues: CASSLEGREGYGYTF.

V is TRBV18 and J is TRBJ1-1, with D tentatively TRBD1 (5 bases). CDR1 and CDR2 from the germline V gene are KGHSH and LQKENI. The CDR3 extends over 14 amino acids. The germline V and J ends were trimmed by 1 base and 3 bases, with 9 bases remaining between them. CDR3 in DNA: TGTGCCAGCTCACCACAGGGGATACACACTGAAGCTTTCTTT. Its translation: CASSPQGIHTEAFF.

The rearrangement uses TRBV7-9 and TRBJ1-4; no reliable D call. V was cut by 5 bases and J by 8 bases, with 12 bases left in between. CDR3 length equals 13 residues. CDR1 and CDR2 (germline): SEHNR, FQNEAQ (reference sequence). CDR3 region: CASSRKGGEKLFF. The CDR3 DNA reads TGTGCCAGCAGCCGCAAGGGAGGGGAAAAACTGTTTTTT.

This clone is a singleton in its sample. The J gene is TRBJ2-3, the V gene TRBV7-3; 8 nucleotides align to TRBD2. The CDR3 runs to 14 residues. The trim removed 2 bases at V and 3 bases at J, leaving 1 base unmatched. Germline assignment: CDR1 SGHTA and CDR2 FQGTGA. The chain's CDR3 is CASSLGLATDTQYF. The CDR3 bases are TGTGCCAGCAGCTTAGGACTAGCTACAGATACGCAGTATTTT. Supplemented by reference TRBV7-3 and TRBJ2-3, the full variable domain reads GAGVSQTPSNKVTEKGKYVELRCDPISGHTALYWYRQSLGQGPEFLIYFQGTGAADDSGLPNDRFFAVRPEGSVSTLKIQRTERGDSAVYLCASSLGLATDTQYFGPGTRLTVL.

The genes are TRBV7-2 and TRBJ1-3; TRBD1 might be the D (6 bases). V was clipped by 4 bases and J by 4 bases, with 8 bases between them. This CDR3 has 13 amino acids. Germline loops: CDR1 SGHTA, CDR2 FQGNSA. In DNA form, the CDR3 reads TGTGCCAGCAGCTGGGACAACGGAAACACCATATATTTT. Translating it yields CASSWDNGNTIYF. The full variable domain, with the rest looked up from reference TRBV7-2 and TRBJ1-3, is GAGVSQSPSNKVTEKGKDVELRCDPISGHTALYWYRQSLGQGLEFLIYFQGNSAPDKSGLPSDRFSAERTGGSVSTLTIQRTQQEDSAVYLCASSWDNGNTIYFGEGSWLTVV.

The chain recombines TRBV7-3 with TRBJ1-2, with a tentative D call TRBD1 (5 bases). Germline V lookup: CDR1 SGHTA, CDR2 FQGTGA. The CDR3 covers 14 residues. V lost 8 bases to trimming and J lost 4 bases, with 17 bases between them. The CDR3 region is CASGPGGPSYGYTF. CDR3 nucleotides: TGTGCCAGCGGCCCGGGGGGTCCCTCCTATGGCTACACCTTC.

V is TRBV5-1 and J is TRBJ1-4, with D possibly being TRBD1 (6 bases). The V end was cut by 7 bases, the J end by 0 bases, with 10 bases between. CDR1 is SGHRS, CDR2 YFSETQ, per germline. There are 14 residues in the CDR3. The CDR3 protein is CASHRDTTNEKLFF. The CDR3 DNA reads TGCGCCAGCCACAGGGACACAACTAATGAAAAACTGTTTTTT.

The V and J genes are TRBV19 and TRBJ2-1, with 7 bases that match TRBD2. The germline V gene encodes CDR1 LNHDA and CDR2 SQIVND (reference sequence). The CDR3 has 15 amino acids. V trimming: 7 bases; J trimming: 2 bases; junction bases outside the gene matches: 8. CDR3 coding DNA: TGTGCCAGTAATCAGCGGGGACCAGCCTACAATGAGCAGTTCTTC. Its translation: CASNQRGPAYNEQFF.

The chain combines TRBV5-1 with TRBJ2-7; no clear D. From germline, CDR1 is SGHRS and CDR2 YFSETQ. The CDR3 contains 14 residues. Trimming stripped 0 bases from V and 6 bases from J, with 13 bases between. CDR3 sequence: CASSLAQASSEQYF. CDR3 DNA: TGCGCCAGCAGCTTGGCCCAGGCGAGTAGCGAGCAGTACTTC.

This chain joins TRBV7-2 and TRBJ1-2, with 8 bases fitting TRBD1. The V gene's germline CDR1 is SGHTA and CDR2 FQGNSA. The V and J ends lost 5 bases and 7 bases, in that order; junction bases with no gene match: 6. The CDR3 length is 13 residues. The CDR3 sequence is CASSPGQGRGYTF. The CDR3, as DNA: TGTGCCAGCAGCCCCGGACAGGGTCGTGGCTACACCTTC.

This clone was observed once. CDR3 sequence: CASSPQGARGEQYF. Here the CDR3 DNA reads TGTGCCAGCAGTCCCCAGGGGGCTAGGGGCGAGCAGTACTTC. This chain joins TRBV27 and TRBJ2-7, with 8 bases that match TRBD1. The length of the CDR3 is 14 residues. With V trimmed by 5 bases and J by 6 bases, 9 bases remained unmatched. CDR1 is MNHEY and CDR2 is SMNVEV in the germline V gene (reference sequence).

This clone was seen more than once but under ten times. V is TRBV12-5 and J is TRBJ1-5; 9 bases line up with TRBD1. This CDR3 is 16 amino acids long. V dropped 0 bases and J dropped 6; count of bases not matched to a gene: 6. Germline V CDR1 and CDR2: LGHNT, FRNRAP. CDR3 sequence reads: CASGLVLGQGFQPQHF. The CDR3 region has the DNA TGTGCTAGTGGTTTGGTACTAGGACAGGGGTTTCAGCCCCAGCATTTT.

The genes are TRBV6-5 and TRBJ2-7, with TRBD1 matching 7 bases. With 2 bases clipped from V and 3 bases from J, the junction kept 7 bases outside the gene matches. Germline loops: CDR1 MNHEY, CDR2 SVGAGI. The CDR3 consists of 15 residues. The CDR3 DNA sequence: TGTGCCAGCAGTTACCGTGCAGGGGGTATCTACGAGCAGTACTTC. Translating it yields CASSYRAGGIYEQYF.

Written as DNA, the CDR3 is TGTGCCAGTAGTATCGGGGGAGACCAGCCCCAGCATTTT. This encodes CASSIGGDQPQHF. The rearrangement joins TRBV19 to TRBJ1-5; possibly TRBD1 for D (5 bases). Germline-derived CDR1 and CDR2 are LNHDA and SQIVND (reference sequence). V dropped 3 bases and J dropped 7 bases, with 10 bases sitting between them. CDR3 length: 13 residues.

The rearrangement uses TRBV7-9 and TRBJ1-1; maybe TRBD1 (5 bases). V was trimmed by 1 base and J by 6 bases, leaving 12 bases between them. CDR3 size: 14 residues. Germline CDR1 reads SEHNR; CDR2 reads FQNEAQ (reference sequence). CDR3 DNA sequence: TGTGCCAGCAGCTTAGGGGGGGGGTTCCCTGAAGCTTTCTTT. Translated, it gives CASSLGGGFPEAFF.